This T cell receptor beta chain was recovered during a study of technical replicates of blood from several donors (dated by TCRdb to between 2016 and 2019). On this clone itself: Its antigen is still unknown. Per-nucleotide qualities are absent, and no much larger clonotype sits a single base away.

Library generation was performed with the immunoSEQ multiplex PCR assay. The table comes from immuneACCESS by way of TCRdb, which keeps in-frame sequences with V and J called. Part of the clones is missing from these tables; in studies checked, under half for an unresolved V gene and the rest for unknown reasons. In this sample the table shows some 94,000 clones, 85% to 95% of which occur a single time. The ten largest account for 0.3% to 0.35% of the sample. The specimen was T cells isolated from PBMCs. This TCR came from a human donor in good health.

The CDR3 here reads CASSIVGPTGMPNQPQHF. The bases read TGTGCCAGTAGTATAGTTGGCCCGACAGGGATGCCCAATCAGCCCCAGCATTTT. The chain couples TRBV19 to TRBJ1-5; 7 of the junction bases match TRBD1. Measured from the cysteine to the phenylalanine, the CDR3 is 18 residues long. The sequence is cut down to CDR3 DNA, 54 bases in frame from base 1. CDR1 and CDR2 are drawn from the germline V gene (reference sequence): LNHDA, SQIVND. V and J are trimmed by 1 base and 3 bases, and the gene matches miss 12 bases of the junction.